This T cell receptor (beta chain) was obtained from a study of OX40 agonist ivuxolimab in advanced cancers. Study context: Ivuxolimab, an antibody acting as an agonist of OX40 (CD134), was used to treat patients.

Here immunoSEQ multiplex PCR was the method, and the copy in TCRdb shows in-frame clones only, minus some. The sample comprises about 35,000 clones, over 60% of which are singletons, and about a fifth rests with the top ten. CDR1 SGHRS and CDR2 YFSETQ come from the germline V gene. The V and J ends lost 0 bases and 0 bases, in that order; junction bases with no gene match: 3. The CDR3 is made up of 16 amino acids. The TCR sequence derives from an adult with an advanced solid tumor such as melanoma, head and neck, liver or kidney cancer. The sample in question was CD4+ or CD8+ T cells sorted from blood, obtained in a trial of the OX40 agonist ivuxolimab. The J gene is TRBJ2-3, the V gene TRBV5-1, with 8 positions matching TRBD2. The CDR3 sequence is CASSLASGGSTDTQYF. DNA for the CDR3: TGCGCCAGCAGCTTGGCCAGCGGGGGAAGCACAGATACGCAGTATTTT.